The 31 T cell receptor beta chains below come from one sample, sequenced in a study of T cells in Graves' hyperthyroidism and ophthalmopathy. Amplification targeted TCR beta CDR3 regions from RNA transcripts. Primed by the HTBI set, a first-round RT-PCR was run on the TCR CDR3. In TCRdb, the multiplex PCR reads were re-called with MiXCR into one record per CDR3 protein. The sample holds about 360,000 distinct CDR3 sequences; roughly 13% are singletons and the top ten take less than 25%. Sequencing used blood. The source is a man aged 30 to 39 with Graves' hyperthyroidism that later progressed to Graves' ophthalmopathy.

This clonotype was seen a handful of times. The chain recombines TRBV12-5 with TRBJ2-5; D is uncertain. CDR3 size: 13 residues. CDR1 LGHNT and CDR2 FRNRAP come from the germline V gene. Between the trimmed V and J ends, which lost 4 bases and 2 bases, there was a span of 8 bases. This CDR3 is CASGSPVQETQYF. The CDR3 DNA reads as TGTGCTAGTGGTTCCCCAGTACAAGAGACCCAGTACTTC.

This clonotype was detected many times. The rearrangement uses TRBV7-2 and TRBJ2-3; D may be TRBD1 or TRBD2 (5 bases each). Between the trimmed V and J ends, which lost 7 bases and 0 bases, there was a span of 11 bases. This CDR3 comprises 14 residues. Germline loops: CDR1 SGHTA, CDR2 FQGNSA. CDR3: CASTHGGSTDTQYF. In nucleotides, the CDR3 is TGTGCCAGCACCCATGGGGGAAGCACAGATACGCAGTATTTT.

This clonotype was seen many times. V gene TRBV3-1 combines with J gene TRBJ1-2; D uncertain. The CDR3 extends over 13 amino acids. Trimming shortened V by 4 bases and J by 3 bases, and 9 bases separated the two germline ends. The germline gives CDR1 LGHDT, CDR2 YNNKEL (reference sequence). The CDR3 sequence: CASSLGLDYGYTF. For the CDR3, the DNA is TGTGCCAGCAGCCTCGGCTTGGACTATGGCTACACCTTC.

The CDR3 region is CAFYRPNTGELFF. CDR3 in DNA: TGTGCCTTTTACAGGCCGAACACCGGGGAGCTGTTTTTT. The chain couples TRBV30 to TRBJ2-2; TRBD1 might be the D (5 bases). Germline CDR1 and CDR2: GTSNPN and SVGIG (reference sequence). The CDR3 covers 13 residues. V was clipped by 7 bases and J by 0 bases, with 9 bases between them.

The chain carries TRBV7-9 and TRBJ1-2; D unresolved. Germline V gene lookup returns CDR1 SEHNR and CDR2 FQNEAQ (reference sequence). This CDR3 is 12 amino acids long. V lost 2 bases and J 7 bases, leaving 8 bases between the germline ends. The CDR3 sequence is CASSLRLGGYTF. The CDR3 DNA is TGTGCCAGCAGCTTAAGGCTGGGTGGCTACACCTTC.

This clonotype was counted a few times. The CDR3 is CAWSVQQRYIVSTDTQYF. CDR3 DNA sequence: TGTGCCTGGAGTGTACAGCAGCGGTATATAGTAAGCACAGATACGCAGTATTTT. This chain links TRBV30 with TRBJ2-3, with D perhaps matching TRBD2 (5 bases). The length of the CDR3 is 18 residues. Germline CDR1 GTSNPN, CDR2 SVGIG (reference sequence). Between the trimmed V and J ends, which lost 0 bases and 0 bases, there was a span of 19 bases.

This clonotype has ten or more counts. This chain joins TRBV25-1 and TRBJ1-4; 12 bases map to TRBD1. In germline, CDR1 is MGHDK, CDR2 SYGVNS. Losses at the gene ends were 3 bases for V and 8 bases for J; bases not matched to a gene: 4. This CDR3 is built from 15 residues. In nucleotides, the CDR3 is TGTGCCAGCAGTGAGGGGACAGGGGGCCGAGAAAAACTGTTTTTT. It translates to CASSEGTGGREKLFF.

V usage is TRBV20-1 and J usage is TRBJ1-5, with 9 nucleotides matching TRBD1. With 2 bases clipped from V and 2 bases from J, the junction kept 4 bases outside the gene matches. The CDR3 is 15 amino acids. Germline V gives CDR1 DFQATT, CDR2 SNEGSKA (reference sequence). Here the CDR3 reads CSARRQGGGNQPQHF. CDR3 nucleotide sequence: TGCAGTGCTAGAAGACAGGGGGGTGGCAATCAGCCCCAGCATTTT.

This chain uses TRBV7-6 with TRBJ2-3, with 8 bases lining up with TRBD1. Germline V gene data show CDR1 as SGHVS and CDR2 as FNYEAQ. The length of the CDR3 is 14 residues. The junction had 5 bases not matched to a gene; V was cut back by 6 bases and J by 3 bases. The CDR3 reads CASSPGGATDTQYF. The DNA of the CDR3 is TGTGCCAGCAGTCCAGGGGGCGCGACAGATACGCAGTATTTT.

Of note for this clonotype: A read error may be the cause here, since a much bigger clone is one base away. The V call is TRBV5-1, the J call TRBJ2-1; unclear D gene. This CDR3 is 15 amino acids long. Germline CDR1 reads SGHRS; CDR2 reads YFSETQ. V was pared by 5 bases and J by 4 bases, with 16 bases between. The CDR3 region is CASRSDSRKYNEQFF. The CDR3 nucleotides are TGCGCCAGCAGATCCGATAGCAGGAAATACAATGAGCAGTTCTTC. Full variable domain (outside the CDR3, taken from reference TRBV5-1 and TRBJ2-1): KAGVTQTPRYLIKTRGQQVTLSCSPISGHRSVSWYQQTPGQGLQFLFEYFSETQRNKGNFPGRFSGRQFSNSRSEMNVSTLELGDSALYLCASRSDSRKYNEQFFGPGTRLTVL.

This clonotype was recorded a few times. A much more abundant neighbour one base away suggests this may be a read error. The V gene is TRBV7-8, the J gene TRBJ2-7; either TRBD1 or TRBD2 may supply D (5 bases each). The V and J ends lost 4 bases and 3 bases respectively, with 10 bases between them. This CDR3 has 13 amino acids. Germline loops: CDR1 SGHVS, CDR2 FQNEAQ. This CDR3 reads CASSWWGNYEQYF. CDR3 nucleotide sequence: TGTGCCAGCAGCTGGTGGGGGAACTACGAGCAGTACTTC.

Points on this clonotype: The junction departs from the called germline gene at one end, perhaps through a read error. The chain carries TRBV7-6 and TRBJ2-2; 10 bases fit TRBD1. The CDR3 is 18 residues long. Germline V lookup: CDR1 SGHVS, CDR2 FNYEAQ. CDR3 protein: CASSSLLRDRGLTGELIF. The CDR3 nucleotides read TGTGCCAGCAGCTCACTCCTCCGGGACAGGGGTTTAACCGGGGAGCTGATTTTT.

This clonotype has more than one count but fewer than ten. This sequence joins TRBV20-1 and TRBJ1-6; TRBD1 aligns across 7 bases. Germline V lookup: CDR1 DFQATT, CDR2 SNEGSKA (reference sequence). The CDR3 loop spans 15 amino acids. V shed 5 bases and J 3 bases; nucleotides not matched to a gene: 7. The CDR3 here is CSAYKQGRYNSPLHF. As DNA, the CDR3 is TGCAGTGCTTATAAACAGGGGCGCTATAATTCACCCCTCCACTTT.

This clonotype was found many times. In DNA, the CDR3 is TGTGCCAGCAGTGAAGTCGGCGAGCAGTACTTC. It translates to CASSEVGEQYF. The rearrangement links TRBV6-1 to TRBJ2-7, with D unclear. V was cut by 1 base and J by 6 bases, with 4 bases left in between. This CDR3 is built from 11 residues. The germline gives CDR1 MNHNS, CDR2 SASEGT.

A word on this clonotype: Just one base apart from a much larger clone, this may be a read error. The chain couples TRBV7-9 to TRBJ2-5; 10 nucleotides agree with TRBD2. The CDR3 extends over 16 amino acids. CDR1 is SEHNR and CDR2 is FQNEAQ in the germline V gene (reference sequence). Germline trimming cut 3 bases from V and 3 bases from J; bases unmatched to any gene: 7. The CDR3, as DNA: TGTGCCAGCAGCTTGCTGGGACTAGCGACTAAAGAGACCCAGTACTTC. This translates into CASSLLGLATKETQYF.

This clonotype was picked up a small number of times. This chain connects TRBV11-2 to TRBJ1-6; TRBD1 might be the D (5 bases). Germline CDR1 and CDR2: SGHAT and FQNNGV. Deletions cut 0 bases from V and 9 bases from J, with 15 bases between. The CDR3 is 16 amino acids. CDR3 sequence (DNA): TGTGCCAGCAGCTTAGAAGCGTTCTCGGGGGTTTCACCCCTCCACTTT. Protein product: CASSLEAFSGVSPLHF. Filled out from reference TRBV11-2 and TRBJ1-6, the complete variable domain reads EAGVAQSPRYKIIEKRQSVAFWCNPISGHATLYWYQQILGQGPKLLIQFQNNGVVDDSQLPKDRFSAERLKGVDSTLKIQPAKLEDSAVYLCASSLEAFSGVSPLHFGNGTRLTVT.

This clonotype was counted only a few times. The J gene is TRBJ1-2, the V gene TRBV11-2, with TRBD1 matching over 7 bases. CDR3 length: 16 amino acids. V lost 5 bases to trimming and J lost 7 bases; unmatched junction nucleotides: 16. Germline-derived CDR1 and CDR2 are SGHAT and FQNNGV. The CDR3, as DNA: TGTGCCAGCAGCCCACTTAGGGGGCGGACAGGTACTGGCTACACCTTC. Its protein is CASSPLRGRTGTGYTF.

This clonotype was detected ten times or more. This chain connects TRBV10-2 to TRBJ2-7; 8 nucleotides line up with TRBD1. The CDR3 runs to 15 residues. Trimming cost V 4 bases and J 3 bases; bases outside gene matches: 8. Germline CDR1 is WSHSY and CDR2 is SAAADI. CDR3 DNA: TGCGCCAGCAGTGTTAGGACAGGGACCATCTACGAGCAGTACTTC. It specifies CASSVRTGTIYEQYF.

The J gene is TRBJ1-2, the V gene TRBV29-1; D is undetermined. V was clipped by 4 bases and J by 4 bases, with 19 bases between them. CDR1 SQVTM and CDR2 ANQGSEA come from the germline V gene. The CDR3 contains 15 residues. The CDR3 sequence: CSVAANMDGAYGYTF. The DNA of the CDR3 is TGCAGCGTTGCTGCCAACATGGACGGAGCCTATGGCTACACCTTC.

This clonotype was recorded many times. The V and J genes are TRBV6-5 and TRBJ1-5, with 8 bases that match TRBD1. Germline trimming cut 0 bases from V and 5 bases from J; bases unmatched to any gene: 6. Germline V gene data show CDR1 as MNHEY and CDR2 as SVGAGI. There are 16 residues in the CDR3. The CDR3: CASSYSGTGAHQPQHF. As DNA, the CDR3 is TGTGCCAGCAGTTACTCAGGGACAGGAGCTCATCAGCCCCAGCATTTT.

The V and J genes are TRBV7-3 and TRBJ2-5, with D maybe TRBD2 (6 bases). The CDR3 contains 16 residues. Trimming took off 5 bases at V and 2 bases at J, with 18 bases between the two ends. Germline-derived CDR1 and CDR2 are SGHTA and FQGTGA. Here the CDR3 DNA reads TGTGCCAGCAGCCCCCTTGCGGGGAGCGCTCAAGAGACCCAGTACTTC. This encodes CASSPLAGSAQETQYF.

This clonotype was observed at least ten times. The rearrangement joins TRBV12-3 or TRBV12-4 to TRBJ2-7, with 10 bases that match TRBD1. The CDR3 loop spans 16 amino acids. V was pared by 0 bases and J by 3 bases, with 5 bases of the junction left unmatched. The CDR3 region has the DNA TGTGCCAGCAGTTTAGCCCCCGGGACAGGGGACTACGAGCAGTACTTC. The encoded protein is CASSLAPGTGDYEQYF.

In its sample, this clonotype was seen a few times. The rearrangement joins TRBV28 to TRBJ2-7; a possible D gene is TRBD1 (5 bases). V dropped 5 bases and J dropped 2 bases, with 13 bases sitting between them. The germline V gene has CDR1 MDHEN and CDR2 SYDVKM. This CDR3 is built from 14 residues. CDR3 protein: CASSLQDTPYEQYF. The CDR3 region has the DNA TGTGCCAGCAGTCTACAGGACACCCCCTACGAGCAGTACTTC.

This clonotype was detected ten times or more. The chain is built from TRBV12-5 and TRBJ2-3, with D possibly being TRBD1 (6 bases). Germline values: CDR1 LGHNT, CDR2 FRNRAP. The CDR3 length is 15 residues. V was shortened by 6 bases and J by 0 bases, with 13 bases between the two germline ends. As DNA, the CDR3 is TGTGCTAGTGGCAACGGACAGTCCAGCACAGATACGCAGTATTTT. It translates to CASGNGQSSTDTQYF.

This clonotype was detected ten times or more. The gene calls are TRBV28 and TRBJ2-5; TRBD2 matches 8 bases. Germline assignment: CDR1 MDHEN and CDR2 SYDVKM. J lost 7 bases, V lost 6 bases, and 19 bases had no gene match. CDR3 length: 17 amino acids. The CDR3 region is CASSRSRTSPREWTQYF. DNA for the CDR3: TGTGCCAGCAGCCGTTCTCGGACTAGCCCCCGGGAGTGGACCCAGTACTTC.

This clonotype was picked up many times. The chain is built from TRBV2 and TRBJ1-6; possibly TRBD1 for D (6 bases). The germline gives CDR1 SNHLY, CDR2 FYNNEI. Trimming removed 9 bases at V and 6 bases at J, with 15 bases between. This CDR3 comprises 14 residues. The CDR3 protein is CASSPRGSNSPLHF. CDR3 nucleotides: TGTGCCAGTAGCCCCAGGGGATCTAATTCACCCCTCCACTTT.

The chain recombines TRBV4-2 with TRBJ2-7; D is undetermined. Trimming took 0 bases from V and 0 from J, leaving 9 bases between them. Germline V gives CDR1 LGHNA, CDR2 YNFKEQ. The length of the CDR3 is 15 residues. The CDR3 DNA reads TGTGCCAGCAGCCAAGATCTCGCGAGCTCCTACGAGCAGTACTTC. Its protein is CASSQDLASSYEQYF.

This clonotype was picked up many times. The CDR3: CASSLLGGGYNEQFF. The CDR3 coding sequence is TGTGCCAGCAGTTTATTGGGGGGGGGGTACAATGAGCAGTTCTTC. The chain joins TRBV7-9 to TRBJ2-1, with 7 positions matching TRBD2. The J segment lost 4 bases and the V segment lost 6 bases, leaving 9 bases of the junction unmatched. The CDR3 has 15 residues. Germline-derived CDR1 and CDR2 are SEHNR and FQNEAQ (reference sequence).

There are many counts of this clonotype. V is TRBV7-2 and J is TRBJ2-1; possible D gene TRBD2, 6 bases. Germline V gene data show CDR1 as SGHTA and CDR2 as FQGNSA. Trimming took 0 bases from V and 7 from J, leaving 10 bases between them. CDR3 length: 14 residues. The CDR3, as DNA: TGTGCCAGCAGCTTAGCCTATGCGGGGAATGAGCAGTTCTTC. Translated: CASSLAYAGNEQFF.

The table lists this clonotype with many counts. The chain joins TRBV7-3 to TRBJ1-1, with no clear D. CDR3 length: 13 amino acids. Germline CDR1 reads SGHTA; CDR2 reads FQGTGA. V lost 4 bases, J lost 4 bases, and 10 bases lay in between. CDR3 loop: CASSSDPFTEAFF. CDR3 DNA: TGTGCCAGCAGCTCCGACCCTTTCACTGAAGCTTTCTTT.

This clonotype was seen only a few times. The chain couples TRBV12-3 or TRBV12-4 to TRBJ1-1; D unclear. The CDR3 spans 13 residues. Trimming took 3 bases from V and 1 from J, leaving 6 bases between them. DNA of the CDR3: TGTGCCAGCAGTTTTAGGAAGAACACTGAAGCTTTCTTT. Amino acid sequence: CASSFRKNTEAFF.